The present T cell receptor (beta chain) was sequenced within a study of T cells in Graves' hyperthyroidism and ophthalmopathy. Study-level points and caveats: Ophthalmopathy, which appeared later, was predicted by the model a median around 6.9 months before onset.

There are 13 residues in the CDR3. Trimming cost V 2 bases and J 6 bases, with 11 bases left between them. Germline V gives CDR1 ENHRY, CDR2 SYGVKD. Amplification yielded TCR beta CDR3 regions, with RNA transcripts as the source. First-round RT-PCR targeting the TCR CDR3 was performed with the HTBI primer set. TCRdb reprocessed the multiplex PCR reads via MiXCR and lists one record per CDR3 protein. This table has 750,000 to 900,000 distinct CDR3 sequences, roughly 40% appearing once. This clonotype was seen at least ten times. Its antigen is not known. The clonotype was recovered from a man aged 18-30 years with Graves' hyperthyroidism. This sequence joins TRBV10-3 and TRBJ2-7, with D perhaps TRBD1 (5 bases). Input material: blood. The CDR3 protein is CAISEKGAGEQYF. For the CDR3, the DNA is TGTGCCATCAGTGAGAAAGGGGCAGGCGAGCAGTACTTC.